This T cell receptor beta chain stems from a study of blood T cell repertoires in COVID-19. The CDR3 is 13 amino acids. The V gene lost 4 bases and the J gene lost 5 bases, with 9 bases spanning the gap. In germline, CDR1 is ENHRY, CDR2 SYGVKD. The Seattle patients joined while their infection was active and were tracked longitudinally afterward. Assay used: immunoSEQ multiplex PCR; TCRdb lists only in-frame clones, some missing. Among 190,000 or so clones listed, 94% were seen once. The source of this sequence is a man aged 25 to 40 with COVID-19, enrolled during active disease. The rearrangement joins TRBV10-3 to TRBJ1-5; D is perhaps TRBD1 (6 bases). Sequenced input: peripheral blood. The CDR3 bases are TGTGCCATCAGTGGGGGGCTGGATCAGCCCCAGCATTTT. Translating it yields CAISGGLDQPQHF.